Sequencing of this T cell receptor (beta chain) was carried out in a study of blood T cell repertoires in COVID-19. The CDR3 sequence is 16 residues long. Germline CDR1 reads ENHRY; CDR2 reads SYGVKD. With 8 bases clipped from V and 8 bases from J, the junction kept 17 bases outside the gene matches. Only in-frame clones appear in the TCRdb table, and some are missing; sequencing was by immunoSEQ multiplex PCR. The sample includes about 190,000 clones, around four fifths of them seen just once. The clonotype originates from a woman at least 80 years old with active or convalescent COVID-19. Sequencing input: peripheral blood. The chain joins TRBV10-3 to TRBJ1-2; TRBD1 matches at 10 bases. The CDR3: CAIVGQAAGTGVGYTF. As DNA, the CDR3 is TGTGCCATCGTAGGGCAGGCGGCAGGGACAGGGGTCGGCTACACCTTC.